The rows below give T cell receptor beta chains drawn from one sample of a study of blood T cell repertoires in COVID-19. Libraries were prepared by immunoSEQ multiplex PCR; TCRdb keeps only in-frame clonotypes and omits some of them. Of under 200,000 clones listed, around 77% are singletons. Sequencing input: peripheral blood. Every receptor here comes from a man aged 65 to 79 with acute or convalescent COVID-19. Both conserved end residues are part of each CDR3. D genes are given only for firm matches. Clone size, where shown, is once, few, many, or a class for clones that have expanded.

J gene,V gene,D gene,clone size,CDR3 DNA,CDR3 protein
TRBJ2-2,TRBV18,NA,NA,TGTGCCAGCTCCCCCGAAGGGAGCACCGGGGAGCTGTTTTTT,CASSPEGSTGELFF
TRBJ2-2,TRBV10-1,NA,NA,TGCGCCAGCGTTTCTGCGGCCGGGGAGCTGTTTTTT,CASVSAAGELFF
TRBJ2-2,TRBV4-2,NA,NA,TGTGCCAGCAGTCTAGCGACCGGGGAGCTGTTTTTT,CASSLATGELFF
TRBJ2-3,TRBV11-2,TRBD2,NA,TGTGCCAGCAGCTTAGGGACTAGCGGGAGTTTTCCCACAGATACGCAGTATTTT,CASSLGTSGSFPTDTQYF
TRBJ2-3,TRBV5-1,TRBD1,few,TGCGCCAGCAGCTTGGTGGGACAGGAGGCAGATACGCAGTATTTT,CASSLVGQEADTQYF
TRBJ1-1,TRBV6-5,NA,NA,TGTGCCAGCAGTTACTCCTTTCCCAACACTGAAGCTTTCTTT,CASSYSFPNTEAFF
TRBJ1-1,TRBV5-6,NA,NA,TGTGCCAGCACCCCAAAACTTCCCCGGGAGGAATACATGAACACTGAAGCTTTCTTT,CASTPKLPREEYMNTEAFF
TRBJ1-6,TRBV6-6,TRBD1,NA,TGTGCCAGCACCGAGACCCGGGACAGAGCTTCACCCCTCCACTTT,CASTETRDRASPLHF
TRBJ2-1,TRBV24-1,NA,NA,TGTGCCACCAGTGATTTTGGGGGGGCCTCCTACAATGAGCAGTTCTTC,CATSDFGGASYNEQFF
TRBJ2-5,TRBV7-9,TRBD2,NA,TGTGCCAGCAGCTTACGCGGGGGTTCAGAGACCCAGTACTTC,CASSLRGGSETQYF
TRBJ1-1,TRBV2,NA,NA,TGTGCCAGCAGTGACTTTCCGAACACTGAAGCTTTCTTT,CASSDFPNTEAFF
TRBJ2-5,TRBV5-1,NA,NA,TGCGCCAGCAGCTTGGCTGGGAACAGGGTGGAAGAGACCCAGTACTTC,CASSLAGNRVEETQYF